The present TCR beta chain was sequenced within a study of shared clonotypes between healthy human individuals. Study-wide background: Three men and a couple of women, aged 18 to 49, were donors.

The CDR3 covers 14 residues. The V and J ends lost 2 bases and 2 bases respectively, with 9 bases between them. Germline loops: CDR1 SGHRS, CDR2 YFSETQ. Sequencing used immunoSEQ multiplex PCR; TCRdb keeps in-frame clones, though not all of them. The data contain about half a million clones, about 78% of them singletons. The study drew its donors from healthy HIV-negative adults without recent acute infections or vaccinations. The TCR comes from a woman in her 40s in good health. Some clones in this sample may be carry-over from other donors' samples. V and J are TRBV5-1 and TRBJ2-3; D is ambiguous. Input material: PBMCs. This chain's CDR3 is CASSLAQNTDTQYF. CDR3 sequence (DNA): TGCGCCAGCAGCTTAGCGCAAAACACAGATACGCAGTATTTT.